This T cell receptor (beta chain) originates from a study of blood T cell repertoires in COVID-19. Across the study: The analysed material was cDNA or gDNA that came from T cells, B-cell-depleted T cells, or PBMCs.

Profiled with immunoSEQ multiplex PCR; TCRdb holds only in-frame clones, not every one. The table shows about 160,000 clones, with approximately 77% occurring only once. The V and J ends lost 5 bases and 4 bases, in that order; junction bases with no gene match: 4. Germline lookup yields CDR1 MDHEN and CDR2 SYDVKM. The CDR3 totals 15 residues. The source of this sequence is a woman older than 75 with active or convalescent COVID-19. This rearrangement joins TRBV28 to TRBJ2-5, with 13 bases matching TRBD2. Sequencing was done on a sample of peripheral blood. The CDR3 protein is CASSGLAGVGETQYF. DNA of the CDR3: TGTGCCAGCAGTGGACTAGCGGGAGTAGGAGAGACCCAGTACTTC.